Listed below are T cell receptor beta chains from one sample, sequenced in a study of cytomegalovirus exposure and HLA in healthy donors. Generated by immunoSEQ multiplex PCR, the TCRdb table keeps only in-frame clones and is missing some. This repertoire shows 90,000 to 120,000 clones, around four fifths found once; its top ten account for 6.5% to 8.5%. Sequencing was done on a sample of PBMCs. The receptors were sampled from a young man in good health and CMV-seronegative. Each CDR3 is given with its conserved first and last residue. The D gene is left open where the match is weak. A row's size may be missing; if present it is once, few, many or a size class.

15	TRBD1	.	TRBV7-9	TRBJ1-6	TGTGCCAGCAGCCTCCGGACAGGGAATAATTCACCCCTCCACTTT	CASSLRTGNNSPLHF
13	.	.	TRBV5-4	TRBJ1-1	TGTGCCAGCAAATACAGGGTCTCTACTGAAGCTTTCTTT	CASKYRVSTEAFF
14	.	.	TRBV19	TRBJ2-7	TGTGCCAGTAGCGGGACTCGCAGCTCCTACGAGCAGTACTTC	CASSGTRSSYEQYF
13	.	.	TRBV28	TRBJ1-2	TGTGCCAGCAGTTTAGTACGGAACTATGGCTACACCTTC	CASSLVRNYGYTF
13	TRBD1	.	TRBV28	TRBJ1-1	TGTGCCAGCAGAGGACAGGGAGAGACTGAAGCTTTCTTT	CASRGQGETEAFF
16	TRBD1	.	TRBV6-5	TRBJ1-2	TGTGCCAGCAGTTACTCGAGGGACAGCGTAAACTATGGCTACACCTTC	CASSYSRDSVNYGYTF
16	.	.	TRBV7-9	TRBJ1-3	TGTGCCAGCGGTAGGGCGGGCCGTATCTCTGGAAACACCATATATTTT	CASGRAGRISGNTIYF
14	.	once	TRBV4-2	TRBJ1-5	TGTGCCAGCAGCCAAGTACAGGGATACCAGCCCCAGCATTTT	CASSQVQGYQPQHF
16	.	.	TRBV9	TRBJ2-5	TGTGCCAGCAGCGTAGAGTCAGGGATGAGCCAAGAGACCCAGTACTTC	CASSVESGMSQETQYF
15	TRBD2	.	TRBV7-9	TRBJ2-2	TGTGCCAGCAGCAGCCGGGAGGGGAACACCGGGGAGCTGTTTTTT	CASSSREGNTGELFF
17	TRBD2	.	TRBV7-9	TRBJ2-2	TGTGCCAGCAGAGGGCTAGCGGGAGGGCCGATTGCCGGGGAGCTGTTTTTT	CASRGLAGGPIAGELFF
13	.	.	TRBV7-2	TRBJ1-6	TGTGCCAGCAGCCGGTCCCTGAATTCACCCCTCCACTTT	CASSRSLNSPLHF
12	.	.	TRBV6-6	TRBJ2-5	TGTGCTAGCAGACCTGAGGGAGAGACCCAGTACTTC	CASRPEGETQYF
13	.	.	TRBV13	TRBJ2-1	TGTGCCAGCAGCCCCCAGATTCGCAATGAGCAGTTCTTC	CASSPQIRNEQFF
13	TRBD1	.	TRBV7-3	TRBJ1-1	TGTGCCAGCAGCAAGACAGGGATCACTGAAGCTTTCTTT	CASSKTGITEAFF
16	TRBD2	few	TRBV30	TRBJ2-1	TGTGCCTGGAGTCGGGGACTAGCGGGGGGGTATAATGAGCAGTTCTTC	CAWSRGLAGGYNEQFF
14	TRBD2	.	TRBV6-5	TRBJ2-7	TGTGCCAGCAGTTACTCGAGCGGGGAATACGAGCAGTACTTC	CASSYSSGEYEQYF
14	TRBD1	.	TRBV2	TRBJ2-1	TGTGCCAGCATTACTCCGGGACAGTACAATGAGCAGTTCTTC	CASITPGQYNEQFF
14	.	once	TRBV4-1	TRBJ1-5	TGCGCCAGCAGCCAAACAGCTAGCAATCAGCCCCAGCATTTT	CASSQTASNQPQHF
16	TRBD2	.	TRBV6-5	TRBJ2-3	TGTGCCAGCAGTTACTCGAGGCGGGGGGGCACAGATACGCAGTATTTT	CASSYSRRGGTDTQYF
16	.	.	TRBV5-1	TRBJ1-1	TGCGCCAGCAGCTTCAGGGCAGGGGCCATGAACACTGAAGCTTTCTTT	CASSFRAGAMNTEAFF
15	TRBD2	.	TRBV7-6	TRBJ2-7	TGTGCCAGCAGCCTTTCGGGGGGGGTTTTCTACGAGCAGTACTTC	CASSLSGGVFYEQYF
19	TRBD2	.	TRBV19	TRBJ2-5	TGTGCCAGTAGTATCTCGGCTAGCGGGAGGGCATTAGGCTTTGAGACCCAGTACTTC	CASSISASGRALGFETQYF
15	.	.	TRBV7-6	TRBJ2-7	TGTGCCAGCAGCTTAGGTCAGGGTGAGTTCTACGAGCAGTACTTC	CASSLGQGEFYEQYF
14	.	.	TRBV5-6	TRBJ1-2	TGTGCCAGCAGCTTGGACACAGGGTCCTATGGCTACACCTTC	CASSLDTGSYGYTF
15	TRBD1	.	TRBV9	TRBJ1-1	TGTGCCAGCAGCATGAGACAGGGGGCAAACACTGAAGCTTTCTTT	CASSMRQGANTEAFF